The 4 T cell receptor beta chains below come from one sample, sequenced in a study of cytomegalovirus exposure and HLA in healthy donors. Researchers ran the PCR with 60 Vbeta and 13 Jbeta primers. The data were produced by immunoSEQ multiplex PCR, yet TCRdb's version contains in-frame clones alone and is incomplete. The profile shows around 180,000 clones, about 65% of them singletons. The source material was PBMCs. These receptors were taken from a girl between 10 and 17 years old in good health and CMV-seronegative.

The V call is TRBV6-5, the J call TRBJ1-3; TRBD1 aligns across 7 bases. With V trimmed by 10 bases and J by 2 bases, 8 bases remained unmatched. The CDR3 spans 14 residues. Germline V gene sequence: CDR1 MNHEY, CDR2 SVGAGI. In nucleotides, the CDR3 is TGTGCCACCCAAGGGGGCCGGACTGGAAACACCATATATTTT. This translates into CATQGGRTGNTIYF.

V gene TRBV5-8 combines with J gene TRBJ1-5; 9 bases agree with TRBD1. Per the germline V gene, CDR1 is SGHTS and CDR2 is YDEGEE. The J segment lost 8 bases and the V segment lost 5 bases, leaving 8 bases of the junction unmatched. The CDR3 is 14 residues long. CDR3 DNA: TGTGCCAGCAGTTACAGGGGGCGCTTGGAGCCCCAGCATTTT. Encoded protein: CASSYRGRLEPQHF.

This sequence joins TRBV7-8 and TRBJ1-5; the D is unclear. Trimming removed 3 bases at V and 0 bases at J, with 9 bases between. The CDR3 length is 15 residues. The germline V gene encodes CDR1 SGHVS and CDR2 FQNEAQ. The CDR3 sequence is CASSFPPSSNQPQHF. The CDR3, as DNA: TGTGCCAGCAGCTTCCCCCCCAGTAGCAATCAGCCCCAGCATTTT.

The genes are TRBV5-6 and TRBJ1-2, with 8 positions matching TRBD1. The CDR3 contains 14 residues. V shed 0 bases and J 7 bases; nucleotides not matched to a gene: 5. CDR1 and CDR2 from the germline V gene are SGHDT and YYEEEE. This CDR3 reads CASSLGQGSGGYTF. The CDR3 DNA follows: TGTGCCAGCAGCTTGGGACAGGGGAGTGGTGGCTACACCTTC. The full variable domain, in which reference TRBV5-6 and TRBJ1-2 provide the parts outside the CDR3, is DAGVTQSPTHLIKTRGQQVTLRCSPKSGHDTVSWYQQALGQGPQFIFQYYEEEERQRGNFPDRFSGHQFPNYSSELNVNALLLGDSALYLCASSLGQGSGGYTFGSGTRLTVV.